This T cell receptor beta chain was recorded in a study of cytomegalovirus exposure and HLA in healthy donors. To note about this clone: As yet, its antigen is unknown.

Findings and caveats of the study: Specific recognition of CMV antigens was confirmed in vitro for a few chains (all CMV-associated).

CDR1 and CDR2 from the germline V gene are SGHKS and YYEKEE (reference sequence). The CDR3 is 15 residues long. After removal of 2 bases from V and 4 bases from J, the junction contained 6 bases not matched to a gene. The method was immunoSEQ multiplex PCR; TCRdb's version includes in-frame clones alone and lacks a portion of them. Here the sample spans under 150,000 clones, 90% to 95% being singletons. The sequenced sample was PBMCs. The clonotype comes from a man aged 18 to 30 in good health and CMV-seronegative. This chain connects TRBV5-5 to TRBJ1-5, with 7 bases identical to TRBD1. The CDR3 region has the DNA TGTGCCAGCAGCTTAAGAGGGGACAGTAATCAGCCCCAGCATTTT. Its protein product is CASSLRGDSNQPQHF. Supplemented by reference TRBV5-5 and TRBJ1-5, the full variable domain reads DAGVTQSPTHLIKTRGQQVTLRCSPISGHKSVSWYQQVLGQGPQFIFQYYEKEERGRGNFPDRFSARQFPNYSSELNVNALLLGDSALYLCASSLRGDSNQPQHFGDGTRLSIL.